This T cell receptor beta chain was retrieved from a study of shared clonotypes between healthy human individuals. Study-wide context: Each donor had three CD4 naive, three CD4 memory, two CD8 naive and one CD8 memory plate.

As defined, naive CD8 cells were CD45RO-negative and positively selected for CCR7, with terminally differentiated effector memory CD45RA+ cells excluded. Repertoires were generated with immunoSEQ multiplex PCR, while TCRdb's copy carries only in-frame clones and drops some. The table shows around 2.1 million clones, with about 92% occurring only once. As to this clone: Its antigen is not identified.

Germline V gives CDR1 MDHEN, CDR2 SYDVKM. V gave up 7 bases and J gave up 4 bases, with 20 bases separating them. The CDR3 length is 15 residues. Whole-study results and caveats: In contrast to clonotypes shared by all four donors, non-shared clonotypes had lower generation probabilities.

This rearrangement joins TRBV28 to TRBJ2-7; D might be TRBD1 or TRBD2, each matching 6 bases. The sequence derives from a man aged 18 to 30 in good health. Some clones in this sample may be carry-over from other donors' samples. What was sequenced was naive CD8+ T cells from PBMCs. The CDR3 is CASMQGFRESYEQYF. In DNA, the CDR3 is TGTGCCAGCATGCAGGGGTTCCGGGAGTCTTACGAGCAGTACTTC.